This TCR beta chain was captured in a study of spatial heterogeneity in lung cancer. Study as a whole: Beta-chain sequences were consistently detected more often than alpha-chain sequences. In raw reads, more than 8.5 appearances on average were recorded for each unique TCR and UMI combination.

The time point was: sample taken at primary tumor resection. Tumor, nontumor lung or frozen PBMC supplied whole RNA that was sequenced unsorted. There were 72 donors, all of them untreated patients with early-stage non-small cell lung cancer. TCRdb analysed the 5' RACE reads with MiXCR anew, one entry per CDR3 protein. The sample has some 40,000 distinct CDR3 sequences; roughly 5.6% are singletons. This clonotype was seen at least ten times. Its antigen is as yet unknown. Overall study findings and caveats: The study found ubiquitous expanded tumor TCRs in blood more at resection than follow-up.

CDR3 length: 16 residues. Germline V CDR1 and CDR2: KGHSH, LQKENI. V shed 1 base and J 7 bases; nucleotides not matched to a gene: 12. This TCR derives from a female donor with early-stage non-small cell lung cancer. The specimen comprised PBMCs, sampled at surgery. V gene TRBV18 combines with J gene TRBJ2-7; 8 bases match TRBD2. The CDR3 nucleotides are TGTGCCAGCTCACCACTGGCGGGGGGCGAAACGGGTGAGCAGTACTTC. This translates into CASSPLAGGETGEQYF.